This passage covers 22 T cell receptor beta chains from one sample sequenced in a study of blood T cells in healthy people across ages. A second roughly 6 to 11 cycle PCR used barcoded and J-beta primers. MiXCR was run by TCRdb on the 5' RACE reads, yielding one entry per CDR3 protein. The sample carries some 900,000 distinct CDR3 sequences, about 30% recorded once. Sequenced material: blood. Source of these receptors: a woman aged 80 or older in good health.

V usage is TRBV20-1 and J usage is TRBJ1-2; weak D call: TRBD1 (5 bases). The CDR3 length is 12 residues. Trimming pared 5 bases from V and 4 bases from J, leaving 11 bases between. In germline, CDR1 is DFQATT, CDR2 SNEGSKA (reference sequence). Here the CDR3 DNA reads TGCAGTGCTCGCGACAGCGCCTATGGCTACACCTTC. Protein: CSARDSAYGYTF.

This sequence joins TRBV7-6 and TRBJ1-6; D unclear. V lost 0 bases and J lost 8, with 17 bases in between. Germline V gives CDR1 SGHVS, CDR2 FNYEAQ. The CDR3 length is 17 residues. The CDR3 bases are TGTGCCAGCAGCTTAGCGCCTCGGGAGGGCGCGCATTCACCCCTCCACTTT. This gives the protein CASSLAPREGAHSPLHF.

This clonotype has at least ten counts. V usage is TRBV28 and J usage is TRBJ2-7; 9 positions agree with TRBD1. Germline V gene sequence: CDR1 MDHEN, CDR2 SYDVKM. This CDR3 has 18 residues. V lost 5 bases, J lost 3 bases, and 17 bases stayed unmatched. The CDR3, as DNA: TGTGCCAGCAGTGACTTAATCCAGGACAGGGGCCTACACTACGAGCAGTACTTC. Encoded protein: CASSDLIQDRGLHYEQYF.

V and J are TRBV6-1 and TRBJ1-5; D gene unclear. CDR1 is MNHNS and CDR2 is SASEGT in the germline V gene. Trimming cost V 4 bases and J 5 bases, with 9 bases left between them. There are 13 residues in the CDR3. CDR3 sequence reads: CASSVRVDQPQHF. In DNA, the CDR3 is TGTGCCAGCAGTGTACGAGTGGATCAGCCCCAGCATTTT.

This clonotype was detected ten times or more. The rearrangement uses TRBV7-2 and TRBJ1-2, with D possibly TRBD1 on 5 matching bases. The CDR3 loop spans 19 amino acids. With 4 bases removed from V and 3 bases from J, the gap between germline ends came to 27 bases. Per the germline V gene, CDR1 is SGHTA and CDR2 is FQGNSA. The CDR3 nucleotides read TGTGCCAGCAGCTCCGAGAACGTATTGGGCTGGGGCCGGGACTATGGCTACACCTTC. Translated, it gives CASSSENVLGWGRDYGYTF.

A note on this clonotype: It may be a read error: a sequence one base away is much more abundant. The gene calls are TRBV7-6 and TRBJ1-6; D ambiguous. The CDR3 totals 15 residues. Germline V CDR1 and CDR2: SGHVS, FNYEAQ. Trimming shortened V by 5 bases and J by 5 bases, and 13 bases separated the two germline ends. CDR3 sequence reads: CASSSLWGDNSPLHF. Written as DNA, the CDR3 is TGTGCCAGCAGCAGCTTATGGGGAGATAATTCACCCCTCCACTTT.

The chain recombines TRBV18 with TRBJ1-5; D is undetermined. V was shortened by 1 base and J by 0 bases, with 10 bases between the two germline ends. This CDR3 comprises 16 residues. Germline V CDR1 and CDR2: KGHSH, LQKENI. The CDR3 here is CASSPRPAVSNQPQHF. In nucleotides, the CDR3 is TGTGCCAGCTCACCACGCCCCGCTGTTAGCAATCAGCCCCAGCATTTT.

Notes on this clonotype: The junction departs from the called germline gene at one end, perhaps through a read error. The chain combines TRBV10-3 with TRBJ2-7; 7 bases agree with TRBD2. The CDR3 spans 15 residues. CDR1 and CDR2 from the germline V gene are ENHRY and SYGVKD. CDR3 residues: CAISESRTSPYEQYF. In nucleotides, the CDR3 is TGTGCCATTAGTGAGTCTAGGACTAGTCCCTACGAGCAGTACTTC.

Details on this clonotype: This may be a read error, as it is one base from a much larger clone. The genes are TRBV7-2 and TRBJ2-7; perhaps TRBD1 as D (5 bases). The CDR3 has 12 amino acids. The germline gives CDR1 SGHTA, CDR2 FQGNSA. Deletions cut 6 bases from V and 6 bases from J, with 12 bases between. The chain's CDR3 is CASRGAGCEQYF. The DNA of the CDR3 is TGTGCCAGCAGAGGGGCAGGGTGCGAGCAGTACTTC.

The chain recombines TRBV7-6 with TRBJ2-6, with D perhaps matching TRBD1 (5 bases). CDR1 is SGHVS and CDR2 is FNYEAQ in the germline V gene. This CDR3 comprises 17 residues. V was pared by 1 base and J by 2 bases, with 12 bases between. CDR3 nucleotide sequence: TGTGCCAGCAGCTTAGGATTTAGGGGAACTGGGGCCAACGTCCTGACTTTC. This sequence encodes CASSLGFRGTGANVLTF.

V is TRBV18 and J is TRBJ2-1; D is uncertain. V lost 6 bases and J lost 0, with 9 bases in between. The V gene's germline CDR1 is KGHSH and CDR2 LQKENI. The CDR3 runs to 14 residues. In DNA, the CDR3 is TGTGCCAGCTCCCCTCCGAGCTCCTACAATGAGCAGTTCTTC. Protein product: CASSPPSSYNEQFF.

This clonotype has a count of ten or more. The CDR3 nucleotides are TGTGCCACCTACCTTACAACAGGAGCACTAGCCAAAAACATTCAGTACTTC. Amino acids: CATYLTTGALAKNIQYF. The chain couples TRBV7-4 to TRBJ2-4; D perhaps matches TRBD1 (5 bases). The V gene lost 10 bases and the J gene lost 0 bases, with 22 bases spanning the gap. CDR3 length: 17 amino acids. Germline CDR1 SGHVT, CDR2 SQSDAQ.

This sequence joins TRBV29-1 and TRBJ1-1; weak D call: TRBD1 (5 bases). CDR1 and CDR2 (germline): SQVTM, ANQGSEA. The V and J ends lost 6 bases and 11 bases respectively, with 16 bases between them. The CDR3 runs to 11 residues. CDR3 sequence: CSVATGGVAFF. CDR3 sequence (DNA): TGCAGCGTGGCTACAGGAGGGGTGGCTTTCTTT.

This clonotype showed up just once. In DNA, the CDR3 is TGTGCCAGCAGTTTACGCCCCCGAGTGGGCGGTGAGCAGTTCTTC. Its protein is CASSLRPRVGGEQFF. The chain is built from TRBV12-3 or TRBV12-4 and TRBJ2-1, with unresolved D. This CDR3 spans 15 amino acids. V lost 2 bases and J lost 9, with 17 bases in between.

The chain combines TRBV10-3 with TRBJ1-2, with TRBD1 matching 9 bases. Germline V gene lookup returns CDR1 ENHRY and CDR2 SYGVKD. After removal of 2 bases from V and 6 bases from J, the junction contained 4 bases not matched to a gene. This CDR3 is built from 14 residues. The CDR3: CAISEADRGNGYTF. The CDR3 nucleotides read TGTGCCATCAGTGAGGCGGACAGGGGTAATGGCTACACCTTC.

V gene TRBV29-1 combines with J gene TRBJ2-1, with 10 bases fitting TRBD2. Germline V gives CDR1 SQVTM, CDR2 ANQGSEA. The J segment lost 7 bases and the V segment lost 4 bases, leaving 16 bases of the junction unmatched. The CDR3 totals 17 residues. The CDR3 DNA reads as TGCAGCGTTGTTCACCCACTAGCGGGAATCAGTTTAAATGAGCAGTTCTTC. Translating it yields CSVVHPLAGISLNEQFF.

Only a few counts were recorded for this clonotype. The chain is built from TRBV6-1 and TRBJ2-6; D gene unclear. Germline values: CDR1 MNHNS, CDR2 SASEGT. V lost 7 bases and J lost 0, with 10 bases in between. The CDR3 spans 15 residues. DNA for the CDR3: TGTGCCAGCATGTCCTCTCGCTCTGGGGCCAACGTCCTGACTTTC. Encoded protein: CASMSSRSGANVLTF.

On this clonotype itself: With a much larger clone just one base away, this may be a read error. V and J are TRBV12-3 or TRBV12-4 and TRBJ2-2; unclear D gene. The CDR3 spans 16 residues. In DNA form, the CDR3 reads TGTGCCAACAGTTTAATGGCTAGTGCGAACACCGGGGAGCTGTTTTTT. It encodes CANSLMASANTGELFF.

This clonotype was recorded a few times. A read error may be the cause here, since a much bigger clone is one base away. DNA of the CDR3: TGCGCCAGCAGCCAAGATGGGGGGACAGGGTCCCACAATGAGCAGTACTTC. Protein: CASSQDGGTGSHNEQYF. The V and J genes are TRBV4-1 and TRBJ2-5; 9 bases are a match to TRBD1. Trimming at V came to 0 bases and at J to 11 bases, leaving 16 bases not matched to a gene. This CDR3 has 17 amino acids. The germline gives CDR1 MGHRA, CDR2 YSYEKL.

Turning to this clonotype: This may arise from a read error, as a much more abundant clone is one base away. The chain couples TRBV12-3 or TRBV12-4 to TRBJ2-7; D may match TRBD1 or TRBD2 (6 bases each). Judging by the DNA end, TRBJ2-4 fits better; the J call may be wrong. The CDR3 consists of 14 residues. This CDR3 is CASRERGSLNIQYF. DNA of the CDR3: TGTGCCAGTCGGGAGAGGGGGAGTTTAAACATTCAGTACTTC.

This clonotype was seen ten or more times. A read error is possible here, since a much larger clone lies one base away. This rearrangement joins TRBV7-2 to TRBJ1-6, with D perhaps TRBD1 (5 bases). CDR3 length: 13 residues. The germline gives CDR1 SGHTA, CDR2 FQGNSA. The CDR3 is CASSYQGYSPPHF. As DNA, the CDR3 is TGTGCCAGCAGCTATCAGGGTTATTCACCCCCCCACTTT.

This clonotype was observed at least ten times. The chain combines TRBV6-6 with TRBJ2-3; no reliable D call. This CDR3 has 14 amino acids. The germline CDR1 and CDR2 sequences are MNHNY and SVGAGI (reference sequence). V was shortened by 5 bases and J by 1 base, with 10 bases between the two germline ends. DNA of the CDR3: TGTGCCAGCAGTAGCTCGCGCGGCACAGATACGCAGTATTTT. It specifies CASSSSRGTDTQYF.